The source of this T cell receptor (beta chain) is a study of STAT5B mutations in CD4+ large granular lymphocyte leukemia (dated by TCRdb to the early 2020s). A note on the overall study: Among healthy controls, the CDR3 'QG' motif was associated with a particular HLA allele. The TCRbeta repertoires of CD4+ T-cell large granular lymphocyte leukemia patients were compared with the TCRbeta repertoires of healthy blood donors. Flow cytometry on FACSCanto II or FACSVerse showed that the purified fractions were more than 95% pure among lymphocytes.

Details on this clone: This clone's antigen is unknown. No base-level quality is on record; no much larger clone is a single base apart.

The immunoSEQ assay at survey resolution was applied to genomic DNA for sequencing of TCRbeta rearrangements. The source study handled its data this way. A lowest detectable productive clonotype frequency of 2.59 x 10-5 was observed in the TCR sequencing data. Only productive TCRbeta rearrangements, meaning sequences that were complete and in-frame, were kept for the analyses. Sample clonality was computed as Simpson clonality in the immunoSEQ Analyzer version 3.0. Clones were categorized by frequency as very rare, small, medium, large (1-20%) or hyperexpanded (>20%). Generation probabilities were estimated with OLGA 1.2.3, V-gene circos plots were made with VDJtools, specificities were searched in VDJdb, and CDR3 motifs were identified with GLIPH. TCRdb's version of the immuneACCESS table is confined to in-frame rearrangements and falls short of the full clone set. An unresolved V gene accounts for under half of the shortfall where checked; the remainder is of unknown origin. The V and J calls and the clone size are those of that table, but D and trimming were determined from the DNA. The sample table contains about 34,000 clones; only one count was recorded for more than 70% of them. The ten largest clones add up to roughly 0.95% of the sample.

The paper's findings and limits, for the study overall: Each patient's main leukemic clonotypes were private, but roughly a quarter of these clonotypes showed up at low frequency in the non-leukemic repertoires of other patients. The data were not HLA-matched, and the higher clonality in CD4+ T-LGLL than in CD8+ T-LGLL could be due to the relatively small sample size. CD4-sorted patient repertoires appeared more clonal than healthy CD4+ repertoires, and this difference persisted after removing the putative leukemic clones.

The healthy control group was made up of some 38 blood donors, and the Finnish Red Cross blood service supplied their buffy coats. All TCR-sequenced material derived from peripheral blood: patient blood samples and healthy donor buffy coats. Ficoll-Hypaque gradient centrifugation was used to isolate peripheral blood mononuclear cells. Magnetic purification was used to isolate CD4+ cells from the buffy coats of the healthy controls. Genomic DNA was extracted using the Gentra Puregene Cell and Tissue kit, and a Qubit 2.0 fluorometer was used to quantify it. The receptor's source is a human donor in good health. Sequenced material: CD4+ T cells from blood buffy coats.

The DNA sequence follows: TGTGCCAGCAGTGGGAGGGTTGCGAACACTGAAGCTTTCTTT. This is translated as CASSGRVANTEAFF. Recombination joined TRBV27 with TRBJ1-1, with the D gene call left open. For CDR1 and CDR2, the germline V gene (reference sequence) lists MNHEY and SMNVEV. A distance of 11 bases separates the germline ends of V and J, which lose 5 bases and 1 base respectively. Reading from cysteine to phenylalanine, the CDR3 counts 14 amino acids. Only CDR3 DNA is held: 42 bases, read in frame from base 1.